These T cell receptor beta chains were read from a single sample in a study of T cell responses to AZD1222 COVID-19 vaccine. Sequencing used immunoSEQ multiplex PCR; TCRdb keeps in-frame clones, though not all of them. There are approximately 140,000 clones in the sample; more than 70% occur only once, and more than 13% lies in the top ten. The sample was peripheral blood, taken on day 0 of AZD1222 vaccination. The receptors originated from an adult in good health. Both conserved end residues are part of each CDR3.

j_call,v_call,cdr3_aa
TRBJ1-2,TRBV7-8,CASSLNQLLGGYTF
TRBJ2-7,TRBV6-5,CASRTWGLYEQYF
TRBJ2-2,TRBV24-1,CATSGTGRTGELFF
TRBJ2-2,TRBV27,CASRTTLLGQGATGELFF
TRBJ2-5,TRBV7-6,CASSLGGWTSGALQETQYF
TRBJ1-1,TRBV19,CASPLGMNTEAFF
TRBJ1-2,TRBV5-4,CASSLSGTDGYTF
TRBJ2-5,TRBV28,CASRSQPWETQYF
TRBJ2-5,TRBV5-8,CASSLPETQYF
TRBJ1-1,TRBV5-4,CASSTGGGRVDTEAFF
TRBJ2-5,TRBV30,CAWSAFGGGQETQYF
TRBJ1-5,TRBV4-3,CASSQEANQPQHF
TRBJ2-6,TRBV5-6,CASSPRLSSGANVLTF
TRBJ2-2,TRBV5-4,CASSGQQGLNTGELFF
TRBJ1-6,TRBV6-1,CASSEAPNNSPLHF
TRBJ2-7,TRBV3-1/TRBV3-2,CASSYSDGREVSYYEQYF
TRBJ1-2,TRBV5-1,CASSLYSANYGYTF
TRBJ2-1,TRBV12-5,CASGLVRWVANEQFF
TRBJ2-3,TRBV5-1,CASSLEGLAGGNTDTQYF
TRBJ1-3,TRBV7-9,CASRSGIEGSSSGNTIYF
TRBJ2-1,TRBV19,CASSMEGFKYNEQFF
TRBJ1-1,TRBV4-3,CASSQFSDVAVNTEAFF
TRBJ2-1,TRBV9,CASSVEARSEQFF
TRBJ2-3,TRBV9,CASSVGLVTDTQYF
TRBJ2-2,TRBV5-6,CASSWLPGQSAGELFF
TRBJ2-7,TRBV18,CASSAQEYEQYF
TRBJ2-1,TRBV6-5,CASRVRGWDEQFF
TRBJ2-2,TRBV7-2,CASGAKREESELFF
TRBJ2-7,TRBV5-1,CASSLYGGPGEQYF
TRBJ1-5,TRBV12-2,CASRQGMGDQPQHF
TRBJ1-1,TRBV7-2,CASSGSPGTEAFF
TRBJ2-3,TRBV5-1,CASSLRQVGSATQYF
TRBJ2-1,TRBV7-9,CASSPTGGRGNEQFF
TRBJ2-7,TRBV29-1,CSVGRANSYEQYF
TRBJ2-7,TRBV5-1,CASSPTGSGYEQYF
TRBJ2-1,TRBV2,CASSVQGALDNEQFF
TRBJ2-3,TRBV7-3,CASTTGGNTDTQYF
TRBJ2-3,TRBV6-5,CASSYSGGARTDTQYF
TRBJ2-7,TRBV6-2/TRBV6-3,CASSYWGGRYEQYF
TRBJ2-2,TRBV5-4,CASSLGRGVNTGELFF
TRBJ2-2,TRBV5-1,CASSGDRGRNTGELFF
TRBJ2-5,TRBV7-3,CASSLAGTPQETQYF
TRBJ1-4,TRBV3-1/TRBV3-2,CASSPGPAYNEKLFF
TRBJ2-1,TRBV7-2,CASSPTSGGWGEQFF
TRBJ2-5,TRBV6-2/TRBV6-3,CASSFSAPSQYF
TRBJ2-5,TRBV15,CATSSGGRWETQYF
TRBJ1-3,TRBV7-9,CASSSAGGSGNTIYF
TRBJ1-1,TRBV7-8,CASSSYRVQFNTEAFF
TRBJ1-2,TRBV2,CASSPGTGAGGYTF
TRBJ1-5,TRBV4-3,CASSQDSSQPQHF
TRBJ2-7,TRBV13,CASSQMTETYEQYF
TRBJ2-3,TRBV27,CASSRGTDTQYF